These 5 T cell receptor beta chains were sequenced from one sample in a study of brain T cells in children with intractable seizures. Sequenced by immunoSEQ multiplex PCR; TCRdb stores in-frame clones only, minus some. The table records about 76,000 clones, around 93% of them present only once. Source: peripheral blood, taken at surgery. The receptors stem from a boy younger than two with tuberous sclerosis and intractable seizures.

The V call is TRBV7-9, the J call TRBJ1-6; weak D call: TRBD1 (5 bases). CDR1 is SEHNR and CDR2 is FQNEAQ in the germline V gene (reference sequence). The CDR3 is made up of 17 amino acids. V was clipped by 1 base and J by 5 bases, with 15 bases between them. The CDR3 region has the DNA TGTGCCAGCAGCTTAGACAGGATCGGGGTTGATAATTCACCCCTCCACTTT. Amino acid sequence: CASSLDRIGVDNSPLHF.

This chain uses TRBV24-1 with TRBJ2-2; no clear D. Germline loops: CDR1 KGHDR, CDR2 SFDVKD. V lost 5 bases and J 1 base, leaving 4 bases between the germline ends. The length of the CDR3 is 13 residues. CDR3 nucleotide sequence: TGTGCCACCAGTGCTTGGAACACCGGGGAGCTGTTTTTT. Its translation: CATSAWNTGELFF.

The chain uses TRBV20-1 and TRBJ2-7; D remains unclear. CDR1 is DFQATT and CDR2 is SNEGSKA in the germline V gene (reference sequence). V lost 6 bases, J lost 2 bases, and 5 bases lay in between. The CDR3 is made up of 10 amino acids. This chain's CDR3 is CSASTYEQYF. CDR3 nucleotides: TGCAGTGCCTCCACCTACGAGCAGTACTTC.

The genes are TRBV6-5 and TRBJ2-3; the D gene could be TRBD1 or TRBD2 (5 bases each). The CDR3 length is 16 residues. V lost 0 bases and J lost 1, with 11 bases in between. CDR1 and CDR2 (germline): MNHEY, SVGAGI. CDR3 coding DNA: TGTGCCAGCAGTTACTCCCCAGGGACCGGCACAGATACGCAGTATTTT. Its translation is CASSYSPGTGTDTQYF.

The chain links TRBV6-5 to TRBJ2-2; 8 bases agree with TRBD1. J gave up 2 bases and V 6 bases, and 5 bases lay outside the gene matches. Looked up from germline, CDR1 is MNHEY and CDR2 is SVGAGI. This CDR3 has 15 amino acids. In DNA form, the CDR3 reads TGTGCCAGCAGCGCCGGGACAGGAAACACCGGGGAGCTGTTTTTT. It codes for CASSAGTGNTGELFF.